Each of the 28 T cell receptor beta chains below was sequenced from the same sample in a study of CD8 T cells in ankylosing spondylitis. A single record per CDR3 protein comes from TCRdb applying MiXCR to the 5' RACE reads. The sample consists of fewer than 250,000 distinct CDR3 sequences, approximately 24% of them appearing once. Sequencing was performed on blood, either unsorted or a sorted T cell fraction (not recorded which). These receptors were obtained from a male donor with ankylosing spondylitis or in good health (not recorded which).

This clonotype was detected many times. The genes are TRBV6-2 or TRBV6-3 and TRBJ1-5; possible D gene TRBD1, 6 bases. This CDR3 comprises 15 residues. Germline V lookup: CDR1 MNHEY, CDR2 SVGEGT. V was pared by 6 bases and J by 6 bases, with 18 bases between. In nucleotides, the CDR3 is TGTGCCAGCAGAGACGGCACAGGGTCCGCTCAGCCCCAGCATTTT. Residues: CASRDGTGSAQPQHF.

This clonotype was observed at least ten times. The chain is built from TRBV12-3 or TRBV12-4 and TRBJ2-4; D gene ambiguous. The CDR3 is made up of 13 amino acids. Trimming stripped 4 bases from V and 9 bases from J, with 13 bases between. The CDR3 region is CASSSSQLTIQYF. The DNA of the CDR3 is TGTGCCAGCAGTTCCTCCCAACTCACCATTCAGTACTTC.

At least ten counts were recorded for this clonotype. The chain couples TRBV5-1 to TRBJ1-1; TRBD1 agrees at 8 bases. Germline V gene data show CDR1 as SGHRS and CDR2 as YFSETQ. V lost 4 bases to trimming and J lost 1 base; unmatched junction nucleotides: 12. CDR3 length equals 17 residues. The DNA of the CDR3 is TGCGCCAGCAGCCAATCCGACAGGGGCAGGGGGAACACTGAAGCTTTCTTT. This sequence encodes CASSQSDRGRGNTEAFF.

This clonotype came up many times. The chain uses TRBV10-3 and TRBJ1-5, with 8 bases identical to TRBD1. The CDR3 consists of 15 residues. Germline-derived CDR1 and CDR2 are ENHRY and SYGVKD. V dropped 5 bases and J dropped 4; count of bases not matched to a gene: 7. The chain's CDR3 is CAISSQGEGNQPQHF. The DNA for the CDR3 is TGTGCCATCAGTTCACAGGGGGAAGGAAATCAGCCCCAGCATTTT.

This clonotype has a count of ten or more. V gene TRBV3-1 combines with J gene TRBJ2-6, with 7 nucleotides matching TRBD1. This CDR3 has 15 residues. The germline V gene encodes CDR1 LGHDT and CDR2 YNNKEL (reference sequence). V shed 1 base, J shed 10 bases, and the junction held 7 bases outside the gene matches. CDR3 loop: CASSQGWGQSNVLTF. The CDR3 coding sequence is TGTGCCAGCAGCCAAGGATGGGGACAGAGTAACGTCCTGACTTTC.

This clonotype came up many times. This rearrangement joins TRBV6-2 or TRBV6-3 to TRBJ1-5; 7 bases fit TRBD1. J was trimmed by 3 bases and V by 3 bases; bases with no gene match: 8. CDR3 length: 16 amino acids. In germline, CDR1 is MNHEY, CDR2 SVGEGT. Written as DNA, the CDR3 is TGTGCCAGCAGTTATGCTAGACAGGGTGACAATCAGCCCCAGCATTTT. This codes for CASSYARQGDNQPQHF.

A few counts support this clonotype. This chain connects TRBV29-1 to TRBJ1-2, with D perhaps matching TRBD1 (5 bases). The CDR3 spans 16 residues. The V and J ends lost 3 bases and 0 bases respectively, with 17 bases between them. The germline gives CDR1 SQVTM, CDR2 ANQGSEA. The CDR3 DNA follows: TGCAGCGTTGAGGGCAGAGGGGAGAACCCTAACTATGGCTACACCTTC. It specifies CSVEGRGENPNYGYTF.

The chain joins TRBV20-1 to TRBJ2-3, with unresolved D. The CDR3 runs to 13 residues. The germline gives CDR1 DFQATT, CDR2 SNEGSKA (reference sequence). V was cut by 6 bases and J by 5 bases, with 15 bases left in between. CDR3 bases: TGCAGTGCCTCTCTTGGGCCGGGAGATACGCAGTATTTT. This codes for CSASLGPGDTQYF.

The table lists this clonotype with many counts. This chain connects TRBV3-1 to TRBJ1-5; D remains ambiguous. V lost 1 base to trimming and J lost 1 base, with 8 bases between them. Germline V gene data show CDR1 as LGHDT and CDR2 as YNNKEL (reference sequence). The CDR3 covers 15 residues. CDR3 loop: CASSQVGGSNQPQHF. In nucleotides, the CDR3 is TGTGCCAGCAGCCAAGTGGGAGGGAGCAATCAGCCCCAGCATTTT.

This clonotype has at least ten counts. The genes are TRBV9 and TRBJ1-1, with TRBD1 matching 8 bases. Germline V gene sequence: CDR1 SGDLS, CDR2 YYNGEE. J was trimmed by 6 bases and V by 4 bases; bases with no gene match: 11. CDR3 size: 15 residues. CDR3 coding DNA: TGTGCCAGCAGCCCAACAGGGGGGGGAGAGGCTGAAGCTTTCTTT. This translates into CASSPTGGGEAEAFF.

The CDR3 loop reads CAWSSGNTIYF. The CDR3 DNA sequence: TGTGCCTGGAGTTCTGGAAACACCATATATTTT. This rearrangement joins TRBV30 to TRBJ1-3, with unresolved D. Germline assignment: CDR1 GTSNPN and CDR2 SVGIG (reference sequence). The V end was cut by 2 bases, the J end by 1 base, with 0 bases between. CDR3 length: 11 amino acids.

The chain carries TRBV4-1 and TRBJ2-3; no firm D call. This CDR3 contains 14 residues. Germline CDR1 reads MGHRA; CDR2 reads YSYEKL. Deletions cut 1 base from V and 2 bases from J, with 7 bases between. CDR3 sequence: CASSQGVSTDTQYF. For the CDR3, the DNA is TGCGCCAGCAGCCAAGGGGTATCCACAGATACGCAGTATTTT.

This chain connects TRBV14 to TRBJ1-6, with TRBD1 matching over 9 bases. CDR1 is SGHDN, CDR2 FVKESK, per germline. The CDR3 has 14 residues. Germline trimming cut 3 bases from V and 11 bases from J; bases unmatched to any gene: 5. For the CDR3, the DNA is TGTGCCAGCAGCCAGGGACAGGGACCTGCACCCCTCCACTTT. Translating it yields CASSQGQGPAPLHF.

This clonotype has ten or more counts. The chain uses TRBV4-1 and TRBJ2-7, with D possibly being TRBD2 (6 bases). Trimming removed 1 base at V and 4 bases at J, with 14 bases between. The germline V gene encodes CDR1 MGHRA and CDR2 YSYEKL. The CDR3 length is 15 residues. CDR3 in DNA: TGCGCCAGCAGCCAAGCTTCCGCGGGATGGTACGAGCAGTACTTC. Translating it yields CASSQASAGWYEQYF.

This clonotype came up a few times. The chain has TRBV20-1 and TRBJ2-3; 7 bases agree with TRBD2. The CDR3 runs to 16 residues. The V gene end was trimmed by 4 bases and the J gene end by 0 bases; junction bases not matched to a gene: 10. Germline values: CDR1 DFQATT, CDR2 SNEGSKA (reference sequence). CDR3 region: CSANHRQRGSTDTQYF. In nucleotides, the CDR3 is TGCAGTGCTAACCACCGCCAGCGGGGAAGCACAGATACGCAGTATTTT.

The chain carries TRBV20-1 and TRBJ2-7; tentative D call: TRBD2 (5 bases). The length of the CDR3 is 20 residues. V lost 3 bases to trimming and J lost 0 bases, with 30 bases between them. In germline, CDR1 is DFQATT, CDR2 SNEGSKA (reference sequence). The DNA of the CDR3 is TGCAGTGCTAGTGGGTATATCCCAACCCCACTACTAGGGAACTCCTACGAGCAGTACTTC. Translating gives CSASGYIPTPLLGNSYEQYF.

On this clonotype itself: This clone may be a read error of a much larger clone one base away. The rearrangement links TRBV6-5 to TRBJ1-5, with D possibly TRBD1 on 5 matching bases. V shed 4 bases and J shed 0 bases, with 10 bases lying between them. Germline V lookup: CDR1 MNHEY, CDR2 SVGAGI. This CDR3 region has 15 residues. In DNA form, the CDR3 reads TGTGCCAGCAGTTCCTCAGACAGTAGCAATCAGCCCCAGCATTTT. Its protein product is CASSSSDSSNQPQHF.

This clonotype was seen ten or more times. The genes are TRBV5-6 and TRBJ2-1, with TRBD2 identical over 12 bases. The trim removed 0 bases at V and 1 base at J, leaving 8 bases unmatched. CDR3 size: 19 residues. Germline-derived CDR1 and CDR2 are SGHDT and YYEEEE. This CDR3 is CASSLEASGRAGSYNEQFF. CDR3 in DNA: TGTGCCAGCAGCTTGGAGGCTAGCGGGAGGGCCGGGTCCTACAATGAGCAGTTCTTC.

V and J are TRBV15 and TRBJ2-7; 11 bases are a match to TRBD2. Unmatched junction bases numbered 5, after V lost 3 bases and J lost 4 bases. Germline CDR1 reads LNHNV; CDR2 reads YYDKDF (reference sequence). This CDR3 has 15 amino acids. CDR3 loop: CATSSSGRAGYEQYF. In DNA, the CDR3 is TGTGCCACCAGCAGTAGCGGGAGGGCCGGGTACGAGCAGTACTTC.

This chain connects TRBV29-1 to TRBJ2-1, with a possible D match to TRBD2 (6 bases). Germline values: CDR1 SQVTM, CDR2 ANQGSEA. V was trimmed by 0 bases and J by 0 bases, leaving 15 bases between them. CDR3 length equals 17 residues. CDR3 nucleotides: TGCAGCGTTGAAGATTTAGGTCCCGGGGGCTCCTACAATGAGCAGTTCTTC. Protein sequence: CSVEDLGPGGSYNEQFF.

The chain combines TRBV7-2 with TRBJ1-2; D is undetermined. V shed 4 bases and J shed 4 bases, with 10 bases lying between them. CDR1 is SGHTA and CDR2 is FQGNSA in the germline V gene. This CDR3 spans 13 amino acids. The CDR3 nucleotides read TGTGCCAGCAGCTCAAGGGCAGCCTATGGCTACACCTTC. Residues: CASSSRAAYGYTF.

In its sample, this clonotype was seen many times. The J gene is TRBJ2-1, the V gene TRBV20-1; a possible D gene is TRBD2 (5 bases). Per germline, CDR1 DFQATT and CDR2 SNEGSKA (reference sequence). Trimming left V 1 base short and J 4 bases short, with 14 bases between. The CDR3 has 15 residues. The CDR3 reads CSARVGRAAYNEQFF. The DNA of the CDR3 is TGCAGTGCTAGAGTTGGGAGAGCCGCGTACAATGAGCAGTTCTTC.

The chain links TRBV20-1 to TRBJ2-2; 7 bases line up with TRBD2. With 4 bases clipped from V and 1 base from J, the junction kept 3 bases outside the gene matches. The germline V gene encodes CDR1 DFQATT and CDR2 SNEGSKA (reference sequence). This CDR3 contains 14 residues. The CDR3 here is CSATASGNTGELFF. The CDR3, as DNA: TGCAGTGCTACCGCTAGCGGGAACACCGGGGAGCTGTTTTTT.

This clonotype was recorded many times. The chain employs TRBV5-1 and TRBJ2-7; D remains ambiguous. The CDR3 extends over 12 amino acids. Germline CDR1 SGHRS, CDR2 YFSETQ. The germline V and J ends were trimmed by 0 bases and 6 bases, with 7 bases remaining between them. DNA of the CDR3: TGCGCCAGCAGCTTGGGAGGTAGCGAGCAGTACTTC. Its protein is CASSLGGSEQYF.

The rearrangement joins TRBV14 to TRBJ2-1, with 10 bases lining up with TRBD1. After removal of 4 bases from V and 8 bases from J, the junction contained 5 bases not matched to a gene. Germline CDR1 reads SGHDN; CDR2 reads FVKESK. The CDR3 contains 14 residues. DNA for the CDR3: TGTGCCAGCAGCCCTCGGACAGGGGGAGATGAGCAGTTCTTC. Translated, it gives CASSPRTGGDEQFF.

This clonotype was found a few times. The chain employs TRBV27 and TRBJ2-1; D perhaps matches TRBD1 (5 bases). Germline CDR1 is MNHEY and CDR2 is SMNVEV (reference sequence). With 6 bases removed from V and 12 bases from J, the gap between germline ends came to 15 bases. The CDR3 is made up of 12 amino acids. CDR3 amino acids: CASSATRRGQFF. The CDR3 bases are TGTGCCAGCAGCGCTACCCGTAGGGGGCAGTTCTTC.

This clonotype has a handful of counts. The chain employs TRBV7-2 and TRBJ2-5; no definite D call. Germline assignment: CDR1 SGHTA and CDR2 FQGNSA. The CDR3 sequence is 13 residues long. V lost 3 bases and J lost 5, with 10 bases in between. As DNA, the CDR3 is TGTGCCAGCAGCTTCTTCGCCGAGGAGACCCAGTACTTC. It codes for CASSFFAEETQYF.

This clonotype was recorded at least ten times. The chain is built from TRBV7-2 and TRBJ2-5; D ambiguous. The CDR3 contains 14 residues. Per germline, CDR1 SGHTA and CDR2 FQGNSA. The V end was cut by 1 base, the J end by 5 bases, with 11 bases between. CDR3 coding DNA: TGTGCCAGCAGCTTAGTGACGGTGGGGGAGACCCAGTACTTC. It translates to CASSLVTVGETQYF.